These T cell receptor beta chains were read from a single sample in a study of blood T cell repertoires in COVID-19. The protocol was immunoSEQ multiplex PCR, while the TCRdb copy is restricted to in-frame clones and leaves out a portion. The table records some 60,000 clones, approximately 86% of them present only once. The sample comprised peripheral blood. Receptors originate from a man between 65 and 80 years old with acute or convalescent COVID-19. Each CDR3 is given with its conserved first and last residue. A D gene is named only where the DNA matches it firmly. Clone size is stated in some rows and not others, as once, few, many or a class when expanded.

D	size	V	J	DNA	CDR3
TRBD1	NA	TRBV18	TRBJ2-7	TGTGCCAGCTCCCCGATTGGGACAGGGCCCGCGGGATCCTACGAGCAGTACTTC	CASSPIGTGPAGSYEQYF
TRBD1	NA	TRBV29-1	TRBJ1-5	TGCAGCGTTCGGACAGGGAATAGCAATCAGCCCCAGCATTTT	CSVRTGNSNQPQHF
NA	NA	TRBV11-2	TRBJ1-3	TGTGCCAGCAGCTTAGCTTCAGGGTTGGCGGACACCATATATTTT	CASSLASGLADTIYF
TRBD2	once	TRBV11-2	TRBJ2-3	TGTGCCAGCAGCCTTGGACTAGCGGGAGGGGATACGCAGTATTTT	CASSLGLAGGDTQYF
TRBD2	NA	TRBV19	TRBJ2-3	TGTGCCAGTAAAAGGAGATGGCGGGAGTTCACAGATACGCAGTATTTT	CASKRRWREFTDTQYF
NA	NA	TRBV19	TRBJ2-5	TGTGCCAGTAGTATTACGGGTTCGGGGACCCAGTACTTC	CASSITGSGTQYF
TRBD1	NA	TRBV4-2	TRBJ1-5	TGTGCCAGCAGCCAAGATAGGGGACAGCTCGGTCAGCCCCAGCATTTT	CASSQDRGQLGQPQHF
NA	NA	TRBV7-9	TRBJ1-2	TGTGCCAGCAGCTTACAGACAGGCTTTGGCTACACCTTC	CASSLQTGFGYTF
NA	NA	TRBV6-2/TRBV6-3	TRBJ2-7	TGTGCCAGCAGTTACTCGTTGCGTGGAGACGAGCAGTACTTC	CASSYSLRGDEQYF
NA	NA	TRBV19	TRBJ1-2	TGTGCCAGTAGTTTCAGGAATTATGGCTACACCTTC	CASSFRNYGYTF